The 30 T cell receptor beta chains below come from one sample, sequenced in a study of shared clonotypes between healthy human individuals. Generated by immunoSEQ multiplex PCR, the TCRdb table keeps only in-frame clones and is missing some. The table shows some 2,100,000 clones, with approximately 95% occurring only once. Sequencing was done on a sample of naive CD4+ T cells sorted from blood. Regarding subset: CD45RA+ positively selected. The receptors stem from a man between 18 and 35 years old in good health.

A note on this clone: Different DNA sequences within this sample yield the same CDR3. The rearrangement uses TRBV2 and TRBJ2-6; D is unresolved. This CDR3 is built from 16 residues. CDR1 and CDR2 from the germline V gene are SNHLY and FYNNEI. Trimming cost V 0 bases and J 0 bases, with 6 bases left between them. In DNA, the CDR3 is TGTGCCAGCAGTGAAGCGCGGAGCTCTGGGGCCAACGTCCTGACTTTC. Protein product: CASSEARSSGANVLTF.

V is TRBV10-3 and J is TRBJ1-4; D unclear. Germline V gene sequence: CDR1 ENHRY, CDR2 SYGVKD. V lost 2 bases and J 4 bases, leaving 14 bases between the germline ends. The CDR3 is 16 residues long. CDR3 bases: TGTGCCATCAGTGAGGGGTACCTAGGGTATAATGAAAAACTGTTTTTT. It yields the protein CAISEGYLGYNEKLFF.

In this sample, this clone turned up once. This rearrangement joins TRBV29-1 to TRBJ2-7; 7 nucleotides agree with TRBD2. V gave up 7 bases and J gave up 5 bases; unmatched junction bases: 8. Germline V gene lookup returns CDR1 SQVTM and CDR2 ANQGSEA. The CDR3 runs 12 residues. CDR3 nucleotides: TGCAGCGCTATCGGGACTATAAACGAGCAGTACTTC. This gives the protein CSAIGTINEQYF.

The genes are TRBV27 and TRBJ1-1; no definite D call. Germline CDR1 MNHEY, CDR2 SMNVEV (reference sequence). The length of the CDR3 is 18 residues. The V and J ends lost 0 bases and 1 base respectively, with 18 bases between them. This CDR3 is CASSLSTGVYRGNTEAFF. In DNA form, the CDR3 reads TGTGCCAGCAGTTTATCGACCGGGGTCTACAGAGGGAACACTGAAGCTTTCTTT.

With respect to this clone: The sample contains more than one DNA sequence encoding this CDR3. CDR3 DNA sequence: TGTGCCAGCAGCTTAGTTCCGGGGCCCTACGAGCAGTACTTC. It codes for CASSLVPGPYEQYF. The rearrangement uses TRBV7-2 and TRBJ2-7; tentatively, D is TRBD1 or TRBD2 (5 bases each). The germline CDR1 and CDR2 sequences are SGHTA and FQGNSA. The CDR3 loop spans 14 amino acids. The V gene lost 1 base and the J gene lost 2 bases, with 9 bases spanning the gap.

V usage is TRBV11-2 and J usage is TRBJ2-3; D is undetermined. This CDR3 is 14 amino acids long. V shed 1 base and J shed 2 bases, with 7 bases lying between them. The germline V gene encodes CDR1 SGHAT and CDR2 FQNNGV. In DNA, the CDR3 is TGTGCCAGCAGCTTAGCGGGCTACACAGATACGCAGTATTTT. As protein: CASSLAGYTDTQYF.

The genes are TRBV18 and TRBJ2-3; 12 bases agree with TRBD2. Losses at the gene ends were 3 bases for V and 7 bases for J; bases not matched to a gene: 8. The germline V gene has CDR1 KGHSH and CDR2 LQKENI. This CDR3 is built from 16 residues. As DNA, the CDR3 is TGTGCCAGCTCACCCCCGGGACTAGCGGGTCGAAATACGCAGTATTTT. Amino acids: CASSPPGLAGRNTQYF. The full variable domain, in which reference TRBV18 and TRBJ2-3 provide the parts outside the CDR3, is NAGVMQNPRHLVRRRGQEARLRCSPMKGHSHVYWYRQLPEEGLKFMVYLQKENIIDESGMPKERFSAEFPKEGPSILRIQQVVRGDSAAYFCASSPPGLAGRNTQYFGPGTRLTVL.

This chain links TRBV28 with TRBJ2-5, with D possibly TRBD1 on 5 matching bases. The CDR3 has 17 amino acids. The germline V and J ends were trimmed by 5 bases and 2 bases, with 21 bases remaining between them. CDR1 is MDHEN, CDR2 SYDVKM, per germline. The CDR3 coding sequence is TGTGCCAGCAGTCCAATTGGGGTGGGCCAGGGTCAAGAGACCCAGTACTTC. Translating gives CASSPIGVGQGQETQYF.

DNA of the CDR3: TGTGCCAGCAGTGACGGGGGTCTCCATCAGCCCCAGCATTTT. Encoded protein: CASSDGGLHQPQHF. V and J are TRBV2 and TRBJ1-5; D may be TRBD1 (5 bases). In germline, CDR1 is SNHLY, CDR2 FYNNEI. The CDR3 has 14 residues. Trimming pared 3 bases from V and 5 bases from J, leaving 11 bases between.

V usage is TRBV28 and J usage is TRBJ2-5; TRBD1 aligns across 8 bases. The germline V gene has CDR1 MDHEN and CDR2 SYDVKM. The CDR3 spans 14 residues. The junction had 6 bases not matched to a gene; V was cut back by 5 bases and J by 4 bases. The CDR3 region has the DNA TGTGCCAGCAGTCCCGGACAGGGTGCAGAGACCCAGTACTTC. The encoded protein is CASSPGQGAETQYF. Supplemented by reference TRBV28 and TRBJ2-5, the full variable domain reads DVKVTQSSRYLVKRTGEKVFLECVQDMDHENMFWYRQDPGLGLRLIYFSYDVKMKEKGDIPEGYSVSREKKERFSLILESASTNQTSMYLCASSPGQGAETQYFGPGTRLLVL.

This chain uses TRBV18 with TRBJ2-1; 9 bases are a match to TRBD2. Germline V gives CDR1 KGHSH, CDR2 LQKENI. V was pared by 4 bases and J by 5 bases, with 9 bases of the junction left unmatched. The CDR3 spans 16 residues. The CDR3 DNA reads as TGTGCCAGCTCACAACCGGGACTAGCACCCAACAATGAGCAGTTCTTC. Its protein is CASSQPGLAPNNEQFF. Looking up the rest from reference TRBV18 and TRBJ2-1 gives the full variable domain: NAGVMQNPRHLVRRRGQEARLRCSPMKGHSHVYWYRQLPEEGLKFMVYLQKENIIDESGMPKERFSAEFPKEGPSILRIQQVVRGDSAAYFCASSQPGLAPNNEQFFGPGTRLTVL.

This chain connects TRBV4-2 to TRBJ2-5; no clear D. Trimming removed 0 bases from V and 5 bases from J, with 10 bases in between. CDR1 is LGHNA and CDR2 is YNFKEQ in the germline V gene. CDR3 size: 14 residues. CDR3 in amino acids: CASSQERVGETQYF. DNA of the CDR3: TGTGCCAGCAGCCAAGAACGGGTCGGGGAGACCCAGTACTTC.

The rearrangement uses TRBV5-6 and TRBJ2-2; 7 positions match TRBD2. From germline, CDR1 is SGHDT and CDR2 YYEEEE. The CDR3 is 16 amino acids. The V segment lost 0 bases and the J segment 5 bases; nucleotides outside the gene matches: 7. CDR3 nucleotide sequence: TGTGCCAGCAGCTTGGAAGCGGGGAGATCAACCGGGGAGCTGTTTTTT. It specifies CASSLEAGRSTGELFF.

The chain employs TRBV2 and TRBJ2-7; D assignment may be TRBD1 or TRBD2 (6 bases each). The CDR3 runs 15 residues. Germline CDR1 SNHLY, CDR2 FYNNEI. V lost 6 bases and J 0 bases, leaving 15 bases between the germline ends. In DNA form, the CDR3 reads TGTGCCAGCAGCCCTGAGGGGGGTTTCTCCTACGAGCAGTACTTC. Protein product: CASSPEGGFSYEQYF.

V is TRBV10-3 and J is TRBJ2-5, with D unresolved. This CDR3 has 13 residues. V was clipped by 0 bases and J by 2 bases, with 4 bases between them. The V gene's germline CDR1 is ENHRY and CDR2 SYGVKD. The CDR3 DNA is TGTGCCATCAGTGAGTCGGAGCAAGAGACCCAGTACTTC. It is translated as CAISESEQETQYF.

The V call is TRBV18, the J call TRBJ2-5; D might be TRBD1 (5 bases). Deletions cut 0 bases from V and 4 bases from J, with 12 bases between. Germline CDR1 is KGHSH and CDR2 is LQKENI. The CDR3 length is 15 residues. CDR3 nucleotides: TGTGCCAGCTCACCACCGGGCAGGGAAGGAGAGACCCAGTACTTC. This encodes CASSPPGREGETQYF. Filled out from reference TRBV18 and TRBJ2-5, the complete variable domain reads NAGVMQNPRHLVRRRGQEARLRCSPMKGHSHVYWYRQLPEEGLKFMVYLQKENIIDESGMPKERFSAEFPKEGPSILRIQQVVRGDSAAYFCASSPPGREGETQYFGPGTRLLVL.

The chain recombines TRBV6-6 with TRBJ2-1; TRBD2 might be the D (5 bases). The germline V gene encodes CDR1 MNHNY and CDR2 SVGAGI (reference sequence). This CDR3 has 14 residues. Trimming cost V 0 bases and J 5 bases, with 8 bases left between them. CDR3 protein: CASSYSASNNEQFF. CDR3 DNA sequence: TGTGCCAGCAGTTACTCGGCTAGCAACAATGAGCAGTTCTTC.

In this sample, this clone turned up once. V and J are TRBV2 and TRBJ1-2, with no clear D. Trimming took off 7 bases at V and 4 bases at J, with 13 bases between the two ends. Germline assignment: CDR1 SNHLY and CDR2 FYNNEI. The CDR3 is made up of 13 amino acids. The CDR3 coding sequence is TGTGCCAGCACCTCGGGAGTATTCTATGGCTACACCTTC. It is translated as CASTSGVFYGYTF.

In the case of this clone: In the same sample, other DNA sequences code for this CDR3. The chain recombines TRBV6-5 with TRBJ2-1; TRBD2 matches 7 bases. CDR3 length equals 11 residues. Unmatched junction bases numbered 0, after V lost 6 bases and J lost 7 bases. Germline CDR1 MNHEY, CDR2 SVGAGI. The CDR3, as DNA: TGTGCCAGCAGGCGGGGGAATGAGCAGTTCTTC. This codes for CASRRGNEQFF.

This chain connects TRBV9 to TRBJ1-1; no definite D call. Germline V lookup: CDR1 SGDLS, CDR2 YYNGEE. CDR3 length: 14 residues. V shed 0 bases and J shed 3 bases, with 9 bases lying between them. The CDR3 spells CASSVGRWDTEAFF. In DNA form, the CDR3 reads TGTGCCAGCAGCGTAGGTAGGTGGGACACTGAAGCTTTCTTT.

The rearrangement links TRBV6-5 to TRBJ2-7; a possible D gene is TRBD2 (5 bases). The CDR3 consists of 14 residues. Trimming removed 4 bases at V and 6 bases at J, with 16 bases between. The germline V gene has CDR1 MNHEY and CDR2 SVGAGI. In DNA, the CDR3 is TGTGCCAGCAGTTTCGGGGAGCCTGTCGGCGAGCAGTACTTC. Its translation: CASSFGEPVGEQYF.

The chain has TRBV27 and TRBJ1-2; possibly TRBD1 for D (5 bases). Germline V gene lookup returns CDR1 MNHEY and CDR2 SMNVEV (reference sequence). CDR3 length equals 14 residues. The V and J ends lost 2 bases and 4 bases respectively, with 11 bases between them. CDR3 sequence (DNA): TGTGCCAGCAGTTTAAAGCCGGGGACCTATGGCTACACCTTC. Encoded protein: CASSLKPGTYGYTF.

As concerns this clone: This sample also contains other DNA sequences that code for the same CDR3. This chain uses TRBV2 with TRBJ2-3; the D gene is possibly TRBD2 (6 bases). Trimming took 6 bases from V and 6 from J, leaving 7 bases between them. Germline V gene lookup returns CDR1 SNHLY and CDR2 FYNNEI. CDR3 length equals 11 residues. This CDR3 reads CASRAGDTQYF. The CDR3 DNA follows: TGTGCCAGCAGAGCGGGCGATACGCAGTATTTT.

This chain links TRBV11-3 with TRBJ1-5; D remains ambiguous. There are 18 residues in the CDR3. Trimming left V 1 base short and J 2 bases short, with 18 bases between. Germline V gene sequence: CDR1 SGHNT, CDR2 YENEEA. CDR3 region: CASSLGGWEVAGNQPQHF. In DNA form, the CDR3 reads TGTGCCAGCAGCTTAGGAGGGTGGGAGGTGGCCGGCAATCAGCCCCAGCATTTT.

This rearrangement joins TRBV10-3 to TRBJ2-1; D is unresolved. V was shortened by 2 bases and J by 5 bases, with 10 bases between the two germline ends. The length of the CDR3 is 14 residues. Germline CDR1 is ENHRY and CDR2 is SYGVKD. CDR3: CAISEDGGHNEQFF. For the CDR3, the DNA is TGTGCCATCAGTGAGGACGGCGGCCACAATGAGCAGTTCTTC.

V is TRBV5-8 and J is TRBJ2-2; TRBD2 matches 7 bases. The J segment lost 3 bases and the V segment lost 4 bases, leaving 6 bases of the junction unmatched. Germline V gene sequence: CDR1 SGHTS, CDR2 YDEGEE. This CDR3 has 15 residues. As DNA, the CDR3 is TGTGCCAGCAGCCTTGGGACTACCCACACCGGGGAGCTGTTTTTT. Translation: CASSLGTTHTGELFF.

V and J are TRBV7-8 and TRBJ2-5; D ambiguous. The CDR3 spans 11 residues. Germline lookup yields CDR1 SGHVS and CDR2 FQNEAQ. V was trimmed by 8 bases and J by 5 bases, leaving 9 bases between them. The CDR3 coding sequence is TGTGCCAGCGTCGGTTCTGAGACCCAGTACTTC. This translates into CASVGSETQYF. Combining the CDR3 with reference TRBV7-8 and TRBJ2-5 gives the whole variable domain GAGVSQSPRYKVAKRGQDVALRCDPISGHVSLFWYQQALGQGPEFLTYFQNEAQLDKSGLPSDRFFAERPEGSVSTLKIQRTQQEDSAVYLCASVGSETQYFGPGTRLLVL.

The V gene is TRBV7-2, the J gene TRBJ2-7, with unresolved D. In germline, CDR1 is SGHTA, CDR2 FQGNSA. Trimming pared 4 bases from V and 6 bases from J, leaving 16 bases between. The CDR3 loop spans 14 amino acids. Here the CDR3 reads CASSSIDRPAEQYF. The CDR3 nucleotides are TGTGCCAGCAGCTCCATTGATCGCCCGGCCGAGCAGTACTTC.

The chain employs TRBV15 and TRBJ2-7; D might be TRBD1 or TRBD2, each matching 5 bases. Trimming cost V 2 bases and J 2 bases, with 10 bases left between them. Looked up from germline, CDR1 is LNHNV and CDR2 is YYDKDF (reference sequence). The length of the CDR3 is 14 residues. The CDR3 sequence: CATSRYGATYEQYF. The CDR3 DNA reads as TGTGCCACCAGCAGATACGGGGCGACCTACGAGCAGTACTTC.

The CDR3 nucleotides are TGTGCCAGCAGCTTTGGAGGGACAGCATTCCGATACTCCTACAATGAGCAGTTCTTC. Protein sequence: CASSFGGTAFRYSYNEQFF. This chain joins TRBV28 and TRBJ2-1; maybe TRBD1 (7 bases). This CDR3 contains 19 residues. Germline values: CDR1 MDHEN, CDR2 SYDVKM. V lost 6 bases and J 0 bases, leaving 24 bases between the germline ends. The variable domain in full, with the rest retrieved from reference TRBV28 and TRBJ2-1, is DVKVTQSSRYLVKRTGEKVFLECVQDMDHENMFWYRQDPGLGLRLIYFSYDVKMKEKGDIPEGYSVSREKKERFSLILESASTNQTSMYLCASSFGGTAFRYSYNEQFFGPGTRLTVL.